The 22 T cell receptor beta chains given below trace back to one sample, sequenced in a study of blood T cell repertoires in COVID-19. The protocol was immunoSEQ multiplex PCR, while the TCRdb copy is restricted to in-frame clones and leaves out a portion. The table has around 99,000 clones, about 80% seen once. The specimen sequenced was peripheral blood. All receptors derive from a man in his 70s with acute or convalescent COVID-19.

V and J are TRBV19 and TRBJ1-1; D might be TRBD1 (6 bases). The V end lost 6 bases, the J end lost 6 bases, and 17 bases lay between the germline ends. The CDR3 length is 14 residues. CDR1 and CDR2 from the germline V gene are LNHDA and SQIVND (reference sequence). The CDR3 spells CASRAVPSGAEAFF. In nucleotides, the CDR3 is TGTGCCAGTAGAGCAGTCCCCTCAGGGGCTGAAGCTTTCTTT.

The chain joins TRBV29-1 to TRBJ1-1, with 10 bases that match TRBD1. CDR1 is SQVTM and CDR2 is ANQGSEA in the germline V gene. With 6 bases clipped from V and 5 bases from J, the junction kept 3 bases outside the gene matches. This CDR3 has 12 residues. CDR3 residues: CSVGTGETEAFF. The CDR3 DNA reads as TGCAGCGTCGGGACAGGGGAAACTGAAGCTTTCTTT.

The V call is TRBV29-1, the J call TRBJ2-3, with a tentative D call TRBD2 (5 bases). The V gene's germline CDR1 is SQVTM and CDR2 ANQGSEA. The CDR3 is made up of 11 amino acids. V lost 6 bases, J lost 4 bases, and 8 bases lay in between. DNA of the CDR3: TGCAGCGTCGACTATTCAGATACGCAGTATTTT. Translated: CSVDYSDTQYF.

This clone has more than one count but fewer than ten. Written as DNA, the CDR3 is TGTGCCAGTATGCACCGGACAGGGAGCCTTCCAACTAATGAAAAACTGTTTTTT. Amino acid sequence: CASMHRTGSLPTNEKLFF. The chain has TRBV19 and TRBJ1-4, with TRBD1 identical over 8 bases. The junction had 13 bases not matched to a gene; V was cut back by 7 bases and J by 0 bases. This CDR3 is 18 amino acids long. Per the germline V gene, CDR1 is LNHDA and CDR2 is SQIVND (reference sequence).

The genes are TRBV11-1 and TRBJ1-1; 7 bases match TRBD1. The V segment lost 3 bases and the J segment 4 bases; nucleotides outside the gene matches: 2. This CDR3 is 13 amino acids long. The V gene's germline CDR1 is SGHAT and CDR2 FQDESV (reference sequence). The CDR3 spells CASSLDRSTEAFF. CDR3 DNA sequence: TGTGCCAGCAGCTTGGACAGGAGCACTGAAGCTTTCTTT.

The chain is built from TRBV19 and TRBJ2-7, with a tentative D call TRBD1 (5 bases). The germline CDR1 and CDR2 sequences are LNHDA and SQIVND (reference sequence). V dropped 4 bases and J dropped 5 bases, with 12 bases sitting between them. The CDR3 spans 13 residues. Written as DNA, the CDR3 is TGTGCCAGTAGTACCCGAGGACATAACGAGCAGTACTTC. Its protein product is CASSTRGHNEQYF.

This chain connects TRBV18 to TRBJ1-1; the match to TRBD1 covers 7 bases. V shed 5 bases and J 1 base; nucleotides not matched to a gene: 13. Looked up from germline, CDR1 is KGHSH and CDR2 is LQKENI. This CDR3 spans 17 amino acids. In DNA, the CDR3 is TGTGCCAGCTCAGCTACTCCGGGACAGAAGTCGAACACTGAAGCTTTCTTT. This gives the protein CASSATPGQKSNTEAFF.

This chain connects TRBV21-1 to TRBJ2-5; the listed D gene, TRBD2, was not tested against the DNA. TRBV21-1 represents a pseudogene. CDR3 length: 14 residues. CDR3 loop: CASPGKAGEETQYF. The CDR3 DNA reads TGTGCCAGCCCGGGGAAAGCGGGGGAAGAGACCCAGTACTTC.

The genes are TRBV5-8 and TRBJ2-3, with 7 bases identical to TRBD1. The CDR3 has 14 residues. Germline V gives CDR1 SGHTS, CDR2 YDEGEE. J was trimmed by 3 bases and V by 7 bases; bases with no gene match: 8. The CDR3 sequence is CASDRGGRTDTQYF. In nucleotides, the CDR3 is TGTGCCAGCGATAGAGGGGGCAGGACAGATACGCAGTATTTT.

The chain is built from TRBV5-1 and TRBJ1-1; possibly TRBD1 for D (5 bases). V was clipped by 0 bases and J by 5 bases, with 11 bases between them. The CDR3 totals 14 residues. From germline, CDR1 is SGHRS and CDR2 YFSETQ. The CDR3 spells CASSLGSGRTEAFF. CDR3 sequence (DNA): TGCGCCAGCAGCTTGGGGTCAGGGAGGACTGAAGCTTTCTTT. Drawing the rest from reference TRBV5-1 and TRBJ1-1, the complete variable domain is KAGVTQTPRYLIKTRGQQVTLSCSPISGHRSVSWYQQTPGQGLQFLFEYFSETQRNKGNFPGRFSGRQFSNSRSEMNVSTLELGDSALYLCASSLGSGRTEAFFGQGTRLTVV.

This clone was seen more than once but under ten times. J is TRBJ1-3 and V is TRBV6-5; the D gene is possibly TRBD1 (6 bases). CDR1 and CDR2 (germline): MNHEY, SVGAGI. V gave up 6 bases and J gave up 4 bases, with 16 bases separating them. The CDR3 has 15 residues. The CDR3 sequence: CASRSRGTAGNTIYF. CDR3 coding DNA: TGTGCCAGCAGAAGCAGGGGAACGGCCGGAAACACCATATATTTT.

V gene TRBV2 combines with J gene TRBJ1-5, with TRBD1 as a possible D gene (5 bases). CDR1 is SNHLY and CDR2 is FYNNEI in the germline V gene. Trimming removed 4 bases at V and 2 bases at J, with 9 bases between. This CDR3 has 14 residues. The DNA for the CDR3 is TGTGCCAGCAGTGGATCGACAGGCAATCAGCCCCAGCATTTT. Protein sequence: CASSGSTGNQPQHF.

The gene calls are TRBV9 and TRBJ1-5, with a possible D match to TRBD1 (6 bases). V dropped 0 bases and J dropped 5 bases, with 12 bases sitting between them. The CDR3 has 15 amino acids. CDR1 SGDLS and CDR2 YYNGEE come from the germline V gene. CDR3 DNA sequence: TGTGCCAGCAGCGTAGGGTCAGGGGTTGATCAGCCCCAGCATTTT. This sequence encodes CASSVGSGVDQPQHF.

CDR3 nucleotides: TGTGCCAGCATGGGGGCAGGTCAGCCCCAGCATTTT. Amino acid sequence: CASMGAGQPQHF. This rearrangement joins TRBV28 to TRBJ1-5; possible D gene TRBD1, 6 bases. This CDR3 has 12 residues. V was shortened by 7 bases and J by 6 bases, with 10 bases between the two germline ends. CDR1 is MDHEN, CDR2 SYDVKM, per germline.

This clone was picked up a small number of times. The rearrangement uses TRBV7-2 and TRBJ2-3; 12 nucleotides agree with TRBD2. The CDR3 length is 17 residues. The germline V gene has CDR1 SGHTA and CDR2 FQGNSA. V lost 8 bases, J lost 1 base, and 10 bases stayed unmatched. The DNA for the CDR3 is TGTGCCAGCGCTCGGCTAGCGGGGGGGTCGGGCACAGATACGCAGTATTTT. Amino acid sequence: CASARLAGGSGTDTQYF.

The J gene is TRBJ2-1, the V gene TRBV11-3; 11 nucleotides align to TRBD2. The germline CDR1 and CDR2 sequences are SGHNT and YENEEA. The ends lost 3 bases at V and 5 bases at J; junction bases unmatched: 3. This CDR3 contains 15 residues. CDR3: CASSLSTSGNNEQFF. As DNA, the CDR3 is TGTGCCAGCAGCTTGTCGACTAGCGGGAACAATGAGCAGTTCTTC.

The chain carries TRBV6-6 and TRBJ2-7, with TRBD2 as a possible D gene (6 bases). V was pared by 5 bases and J by 9 bases, with 20 bases between. The CDR3 has 14 amino acids. Germline V gene data show CDR1 as MNHNY and CDR2 as SVGAGI (reference sequence). As DNA, the CDR3 is TGTGCCAGCAGTCAAACCGGGACTCGTGACGGGCAGTACTTC. Its protein is CASSQTGTRDGQYF.

V gene TRBV19 combines with J gene TRBJ1-5; the D gene is possibly TRBD1 (6 bases). The CDR3 extends over 16 amino acids. Germline loops: CDR1 LNHDA, CDR2 SQIVND (reference sequence). Trimming took off 7 bases at V and 2 bases at J, with 18 bases between the two ends. The CDR3 nucleotides are TGTGCCAGTATCGAAGGGGGGGCAAGCGGCAATCAGCCCCAGCATTTT. Protein sequence: CASIEGGASGNQPQHF.

This clone was observed once. The rearrangement links TRBV4-1 to TRBJ2-3; 9 bases are a match to TRBD2. Germline values: CDR1 MGHRA, CDR2 YSYEKL. The CDR3 loop spans 16 amino acids. The trim removed 0 bases at V and 8 bases at J, leaving 9 bases unmatched. CDR3 sequence: CASSQEAWAGGFTQYF. As DNA, the CDR3 is TGCGCCAGCAGCCAAGAGGCGTGGGCGGGGGGGTTTACGCAGTATTTT.

This clone was seen only once. CDR3: CASTFERDGGYTF. The CDR3 region has the DNA TGTGCCAGCACCTTTGAGCGGGACGGCGGCTACACCTTC. The chain employs TRBV6-5 and TRBJ1-2; D perhaps matches TRBD1 (5 bases). Trimming removed 7 bases at V and 8 bases at J, with 17 bases between. This CDR3 has 13 amino acids. CDR1 is MNHEY, CDR2 SVGAGI, per germline.

The chain employs TRBV6-1 and TRBJ1-5; D unclear. Germline V gene data show CDR1 as MNHNS and CDR2 as SASEGT. Trimming removed 2 bases from V and 3 bases from J, with 11 bases in between. This CDR3 region has 15 residues. The CDR3 coding sequence is TGTGCCAGCAGTGAAACCTATAAAACCAATCAGCCCCAGCATTTT. It yields the protein CASSETYKTNQPQHF.

The chain joins TRBV5-6 to TRBJ1-2; 11 bases agree with TRBD1. The germline V gene encodes CDR1 SGHDT and CDR2 YYEEEE. V shed 4 bases, J shed 8 bases, and the junction held 1 base outside the gene matches. The CDR3 is 12 residues long. The CDR3 loop is CASSRTGGGYTF. CDR3 coding DNA: TGTGCCAGCAGCCGGACAGGGGGCGGCTACACCTTC.